This TCR beta chain originates from a study of T cells in Graves' hyperthyroidism and ophthalmopathy. Trimming took off 2 bases at V and 0 bases at J, with 13 bases between the two ends. CDR3 length: 16 amino acids. The germline gives CDR1 MNHEY, CDR2 SVGEGT. The TCR beta CDR3 regions underwent amplification using RNA transcripts as the source. RT-PCR in the first round (using the HTBI primer set) targeted the TCR CDR3. TCRdb independently ran MiXCR on the multiplex PCR reads; one entry per CDR3 protein. The profile shows some 800,000 distinct CDR3 sequences, 38% of them singletons. Source material: blood. This TCR was sampled from a man in his late teens or twenties with Graves' hyperthyroidism. The chain couples TRBV6-2 or TRBV6-3 to TRBJ1-1, with a weak D call TRBD1 (5 bases). The CDR3 DNA is TGTGCCAGCAGTTACGTTGTGGGGGGAATGAACACTGAAGCTTTCTTT. It encodes CASSYVVGGMNTEAFF.